These 10 T cell receptor beta chains came from one sample sequenced in a study of T cells after yellow fever vaccination. TCRdb independently ran MiXCR on the 5' RACE reads; one entry per CDR3 protein. The sample lists roughly 340,000 distinct CDR3 sequences, approximately 3.9% seen once, with roughly a quarter in the top ten. Sequencing was performed on PBMCs, taken 5 days after the yellow fever booster vaccination. The receptor set was obtained from a man younger than 35 who received the YFV17D yellow fever vaccine.

The chain is built from TRBV12-3 or TRBV12-4 and TRBJ2-1, with 7 nucleotides matching TRBD2. J was trimmed by 4 bases and V by 5 bases; bases with no gene match: 11. The CDR3 sequence is 16 residues long. CDR3 residues: CASSPRFKRGYNEQFF. The CDR3 DNA sequence: TGTGCCAGCAGTCCAAGGTTCAAGCGGGGTTACAATGAGCAGTTCTTC.

This clonotype was seen only a few times. The chain recombines TRBV7-8 with TRBJ2-4; possibly TRBD1 or TRBD2 for D (5 bases each). The CDR3 spans 12 residues. Trimming stripped 3 bases from V and 8 bases from J, with 8 bases between. CDR1 is SGHVS and CDR2 is FQNEAQ in the germline V gene. CDR3 in DNA: TGTGCCAGCAGCTTCGGGGCGGACATTCAGTACTTC. This codes for CASSFGADIQYF.

This chain joins TRBV19 and TRBJ1-5, with a weak D call TRBD1 (6 bases). V was clipped by 5 bases and J by 2 bases, with 10 bases between them. CDR1 and CDR2 (germline): LNHDA, SQIVND (reference sequence). This CDR3 contains 14 residues. CDR3 amino acids: CASSYRVGNQPQHF. The CDR3, as DNA: TGTGCCAGTAGTTACAGGGTCGGCAATCAGCCCCAGCATTTT.

The CDR3 loop reads CASSPTTDRPGYTF. The CDR3 region has the DNA TGTGCCAGCAGCCCGACGACAGACAGACCAGGCTACACCTTC. The V and J genes are TRBV13 and TRBJ1-2; weak D call: TRBD1 (5 bases). The CDR3 totals 14 residues. Germline V gene data show CDR1 as PRHDT and CDR2 as FYEKMQ (reference sequence). V was cut by 5 bases and J by 8 bases, with 18 bases left in between.

This chain uses TRBV4-3 with TRBJ1-2, with D maybe TRBD1 (6 bases). Germline V gene data show CDR1 as LGHNA and CDR2 as YSLEER. The CDR3 extends over 15 amino acids. The V gene lost 0 bases and the J gene lost 5 bases, with 13 bases spanning the gap. This CDR3 reads CASSQEPGTGYGYTF. As DNA, the CDR3 is TGCGCCAGCAGCCAAGAGCCGGGAACAGGGTATGGCTACACCTTC.

The chain links TRBV24-1 to TRBJ2-7; unclear D gene. CDR1 is KGHDR and CDR2 is SFDVKD in the germline V gene. Trimming shortened V by 0 bases and J by 7 bases, and 12 bases separated the two germline ends. CDR3 length: 14 amino acids. The CDR3 sequence: CATSDLEVLGEQYF. The CDR3, as DNA: TGTGCCACCAGTGATTTGGAGGTCCTGGGGGAGCAGTACTTC.

This clonotype came up many times. V gene TRBV5-1 combines with J gene TRBJ2-7; TRBD1 matches at 8 bases. V was pared by 0 bases and J by 1 base, with 3 bases of the junction left unmatched. CDR1 and CDR2 (germline): SGHRS, YFSETQ. The CDR3 extends over 15 amino acids. CDR3 in DNA: TGCGCCAGCAGCTTGGGTTGGACAGGGTCCTACGAGCAGTACTTC. The encoded protein is CASSLGWTGSYEQYF. Complete variable domain (other parts from reference TRBV5-1 and TRBJ2-7): KAGVTQTPRYLIKTRGQQVTLSCSPISGHRSVSWYQQTPGQGLQFLFEYFSETQRNKGNFPGRFSGRQFSNSRSEMNVSTLELGDSALYLCASSLGWTGSYEQYFGPGTRLTVT.

The V gene is TRBV6-6, the J gene TRBJ1-5; D is unclear. The CDR3 covers 12 residues. The V gene lost 5 bases and the J gene lost 6 bases, with 8 bases spanning the gap. Germline assignment: CDR1 MNHNY and CDR2 SVGAGI (reference sequence). CDR3 coding DNA: TGTGCCAGCAGTGCCATAGTTCAGCCCCAGCATTTT. This gives the protein CASSAIVQPQHF.

This clonotype was seen only a few times. V gene TRBV6-5 combines with J gene TRBJ2-7; no clear D. V lost 5 bases and J 0 bases, leaving 11 bases between the germline ends. CDR3 size: 14 residues. Germline CDR1 and CDR2: MNHEY and SVGAGI. CDR3 amino acids: CASSPQMSSYEQYV. The CDR3 DNA follows: TGTGCCAGCAGTCCTCAGATGTCCTCCTACGAGCAGTACGTC.

This clonotype was detected a few times. The chain joins TRBV7-9 to TRBJ1-5; D is uncertain. The length of the CDR3 is 14 residues. V lost 4 bases and J 3 bases, leaving 10 bases between the germline ends. Germline CDR1 and CDR2: SEHNR and FQNEAQ (reference sequence). CDR3 sequence reads: CASSSIDTNQPQHF. The CDR3 nucleotides are TGTGCCAGCAGCTCAATTGACACCAATCAGCCCCAGCATTTT.